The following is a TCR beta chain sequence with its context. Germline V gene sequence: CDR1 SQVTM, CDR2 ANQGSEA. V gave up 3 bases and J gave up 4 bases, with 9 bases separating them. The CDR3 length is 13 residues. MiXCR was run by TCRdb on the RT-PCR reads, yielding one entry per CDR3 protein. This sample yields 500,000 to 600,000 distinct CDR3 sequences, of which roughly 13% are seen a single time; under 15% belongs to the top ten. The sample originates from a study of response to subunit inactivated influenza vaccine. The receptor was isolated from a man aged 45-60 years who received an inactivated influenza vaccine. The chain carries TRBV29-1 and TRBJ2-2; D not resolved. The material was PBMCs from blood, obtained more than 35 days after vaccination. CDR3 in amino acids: CSVDGQITGELFF. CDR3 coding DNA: TGCAGCGTTGATGGGCAGATCACCGGGGAGCTGTTTTTT.